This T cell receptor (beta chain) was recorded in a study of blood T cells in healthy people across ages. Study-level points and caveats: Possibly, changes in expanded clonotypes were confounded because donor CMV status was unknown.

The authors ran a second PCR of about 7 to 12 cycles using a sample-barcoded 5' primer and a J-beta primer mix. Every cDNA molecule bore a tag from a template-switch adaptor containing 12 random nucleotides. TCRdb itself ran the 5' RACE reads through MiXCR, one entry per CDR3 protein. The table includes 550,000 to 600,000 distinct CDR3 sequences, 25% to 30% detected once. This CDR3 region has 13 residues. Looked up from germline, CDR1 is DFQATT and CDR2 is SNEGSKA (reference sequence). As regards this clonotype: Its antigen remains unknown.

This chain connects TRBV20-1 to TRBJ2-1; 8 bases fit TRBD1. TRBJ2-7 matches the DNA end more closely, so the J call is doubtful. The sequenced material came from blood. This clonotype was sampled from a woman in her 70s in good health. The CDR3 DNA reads TGCAGTGCTAGTGCAGGGGGCTGGTACGAGCAGTACTTC. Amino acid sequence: CSASAGGWYEQYF.